Below are 19 T cell receptor beta chains sequenced from a single sample in a study of shared clonotypes between healthy human individuals. Measured with immunoSEQ multiplex PCR; TCRdb has only the in-frame clones, and not every one. The repertoire holds about 110,000 clones, approximately 65% seen once, with almost 25% in the top ten. The sample consisted of memory CD8+ T cells sorted from blood. Noted subset: CD45RO+ cells pooled with CCR7-negative TemRA cells. These receptors came from a woman in her twenties or thirties in good health.

This clone came up many times. V gene TRBV15 combines with J gene TRBJ1-1, with D perhaps matching TRBD1 (6 bases). CDR1 LNHNV and CDR2 YYDKDF come from the germline V gene (reference sequence). The CDR3 loop spans 15 amino acids. V was cut by 0 bases and J by 3 bases, with 11 bases left in between. In DNA form, the CDR3 reads TGTGCCACCAGCAGAGATAGGGCAGGGGACACTGAAGCTTTCTTT. Protein sequence: CATSRDRAGDTEAFF.

The V call is TRBV28, the J call TRBJ1-1, with D possibly matching TRBD1 (5 bases). The CDR3 length is 16 residues. Trimming pared 8 bases from V and 0 bases from J, leaving 19 bases between. Germline V gene data show CDR1 as MDHEN and CDR2 as SYDVKM. The CDR3 coding sequence is TGTGCCAGCCGCTCTTTCGGGACGGACATGAACACTGAAGCTTTCTTT. This codes for CASRSFGTDMNTEAFF.

This chain links TRBV29-1 with TRBJ2-2; possibly TRBD1 for D (6 bases). V lost 0 bases, J lost 1 base, and 9 bases lay in between. Germline values: CDR1 SQVTM, CDR2 ANQGSEA. The length of the CDR3 is 15 residues. The CDR3 nucleotides are TGCAGCGTTGAAGATCCGGACAGGAACACCGGGGAGCTGTTTTTT. Translated: CSVEDPDRNTGELFF.

This clone was observed a few times. The V and J genes are TRBV7-8 and TRBJ1-2; 9 nucleotides line up with TRBD1. The CDR3 totals 15 residues. Trimming removed 3 bases from V and 4 bases from J; junction bases left unmatched: 6. The germline CDR1 and CDR2 sequences are SGHVS and FQNEAQ. The CDR3 nucleotides are TGTGCCAGCAGCTTTCCGGGACAGGGCACCTATGGCTACACCTTC. It codes for CASSFPGQGTYGYTF.

DNA for the CDR3: TGTGCCAGCACCGGGGCGACGGGTTTAAGGTACGAGCAGTACTTC. Translating it yields CASTGATGLRYEQYF. The rearrangement joins TRBV28 to TRBJ2-7; either TRBD1 or TRBD2 may fit D (5 bases each). Trimming pared 7 bases from V and 4 bases from J, leaving 20 bases between. The germline V gene has CDR1 MDHEN and CDR2 SYDVKM. The CDR3 runs to 15 residues.

The chain joins TRBV2 to TRBJ2-1, with D maybe TRBD1 (6 bases). Trimming removed 5 bases at V and 0 bases at J, with 17 bases between. The germline gives CDR1 SNHLY, CDR2 FYNNEI. This CDR3 is 17 amino acids long. CDR3: CASSTPDSPSSYNEQFF. CDR3 DNA sequence: TGTGCCAGCAGTACCCCGGACAGTCCTAGCTCCTACAATGAGCAGTTCTTC.

This clone was observed a handful of times. The chain couples TRBV6-1 to TRBJ2-2, with 7 bases fitting TRBD1. V lost 8 bases and J lost 6; bases outside the gene matches: 9. CDR1 MNHNS and CDR2 SASEGT come from the germline V gene. The CDR3 contains 14 residues. DNA for the CDR3: TGTGCCAGCCCACTGACAGGGCGCCCCGGGGAGCTGTTTTTT. Translated: CASPLTGRPGELFF.

The chain joins TRBV19 to TRBJ2-5; D possibly corresponds to TRBD1 (7 bases). The CDR3 extends over 16 amino acids. The germline V gene encodes CDR1 LNHDA and CDR2 SQIVND (reference sequence). Trimming took 4 bases from V and 1 from J, leaving 16 bases between them. As DNA, the CDR3 is TGTGCCAGTAGTAGCCGCGGGGACAGTTCCCAAGAGACCCAGTACTTC. Its translation: CASSSRGDSSQETQYF.

This clone has at least ten counts. This chain uses TRBV18 with TRBJ2-7; D is possibly TRBD2 (5 bases). From germline, CDR1 is KGHSH and CDR2 LQKENI. CDR3 length: 15 amino acids. The V end was cut by 3 bases, the J end by 5 bases, with 17 bases between. In DNA form, the CDR3 reads TGTGCCAGCTCACCCGGGGATTTTAGTGACGACGAGCAGTACTTC. It specifies CASSPGDFSDDEQYF.

This chain connects TRBV28 to TRBJ2-5; D is possibly TRBD1 (6 bases). CDR3 length: 17 residues. Between the trimmed V and J ends, which lost 7 bases and 6 bases, there was a span of 27 bases. Germline-derived CDR1 and CDR2 are MDHEN and SYDVKM. DNA for the CDR3: TGTGCCAGCATCCACTACCGGGACATCCCCACGGGGCAGACCCAGTACTTC. It translates to CASIHYRDIPTGQTQYF.

The rearrangement links TRBV27 to TRBJ2-7; the D gene is possibly TRBD1 (6 bases). This CDR3 contains 12 residues. Per germline, CDR1 MNHEY and CDR2 SMNVEV (reference sequence). V lost 5 bases to trimming and J lost 5 bases, with 10 bases between them. The CDR3: CASSATGHEQYF. CDR3 nucleotides: TGTGCCAGCAGTGCTACAGGGCACGAGCAGTACTTC.

The V gene is TRBV7-9, the J gene TRBJ2-1, with 7 positions matching TRBD2. With 1 base clipped from V and 4 bases from J, the junction kept 4 bases outside the gene matches. The CDR3 covers 15 residues. Germline V gives CDR1 SEHNR, CDR2 FQNEAQ (reference sequence). The DNA for the CDR3 is TGTGCCAGCAGCTTAGTATCTAGCGGATACAATGAGCAGTTCTTC. The encoded protein is CASSLVSSGYNEQFF.

This clone was counted a single time. V is TRBV2 and J is TRBJ1-2; D is unclear. Germline values: CDR1 SNHLY, CDR2 FYNNEI. V gave up 5 bases and J gave up 4 bases, with 20 bases separating them. The CDR3 totals 16 residues. Here the CDR3 DNA reads TGTGCCAGCAGTATCATAGGTTACCGATGGACCTATGGCTACACCTTC. Its protein product is CASSIIGYRWTYGYTF.

The chain joins TRBV27 to TRBJ2-3, with TRBD1 matching 9 bases. J was trimmed by 2 bases and V by 2 bases; bases with no gene match: 2. This CDR3 spans 15 amino acids. CDR1 is MNHEY and CDR2 is SMNVEV in the germline V gene (reference sequence). CDR3 amino acids: CASSLGTGHTDTQYF. The CDR3 coding sequence is TGTGCCAGCAGTTTAGGGACAGGGCACACAGATACGCAGTATTTT.

This clone was recorded a few times. The V call is TRBV7-2, the J call TRBJ2-7; D is tentatively TRBD1 or TRBD2 (5 bases each). The CDR3 is 12 residues long. Trimming stripped 3 bases from V and 7 bases from J, with 10 bases between. From germline, CDR1 is SGHTA and CDR2 FQGNSA. CDR3 in DNA: TGTGCCAGCAGCTTGACCGGGGCTGAGCAGTACTTC. Residues: CASSLTGAEQYF.

There are many counts of this clone. The chain joins TRBV6-5 to TRBJ2-1; no reliable D call. The V end lost 2 bases, the J end lost 4 bases, and 9 bases lay between the germline ends. Germline V gene data show CDR1 as MNHEY and CDR2 as SVGAGI. The CDR3 totals 14 residues. CDR3: CASSYHDTYNEQFF. The CDR3 DNA reads as TGTGCCAGCAGTTACCACGACACGTACAATGAGCAGTTCTTC.

This chain joins TRBV28 and TRBJ2-7; no clear D gene. Germline values: CDR1 MDHEN, CDR2 SYDVKM. The V and J ends lost 1 base and 0 bases respectively, with 16 bases between them. This CDR3 spans 17 amino acids. The CDR3 region is CASSLLGSVRSSYEQYF. Written as DNA, the CDR3 is TGTGCCAGCAGTTTATTGGGTAGTGTCCGGAGCTCCTACGAGCAGTACTTC. Complete variable domain (other parts from reference TRBV28 and TRBJ2-7): DVKVTQSSRYLVKRTGEKVFLECVQDMDHENMFWYRQDPGLGLRLIYFSYDVKMKEKGDIPEGYSVSREKKERFSLILESASTNQTSMYLCASSLLGSVRSSYEQYFGPGTRLTVT.

The table lists this clone with a count of one. This chain links TRBV27 with TRBJ2-7, with 9 bases fitting TRBD2. Germline CDR1 reads MNHEY; CDR2 reads SMNVEV (reference sequence). This CDR3 has 15 amino acids. The junction had 5 bases not matched to a gene; V was cut back by 2 bases and J by 3 bases. The CDR3 reads CASSLGLAGSYEQYF. CDR3 in DNA: TGTGCCAGCAGTTTAGGCCTAGCGGGAAGCTACGAGCAGTACTTC.

The chain links TRBV5-4 to TRBJ1-3; no definite D call. The CDR3 contains 13 residues. The germline CDR1 and CDR2 sequences are SGHNT and YYREEE (reference sequence). V was trimmed by 4 bases and J by 4 bases, leaving 9 bases between them. The CDR3 here is CASSPSGGNTIYF. The DNA of the CDR3 is TGTGCCAGCAGCCCCTCTGGGGGAAACACCATATATTTT.